This T cell receptor beta chain was captured in a study of cytomegalovirus exposure and HLA in healthy donors. Background on the study: The 120 million or so unique TCR beta sequences, from approximately 170 million T cells, were found by an earlier analysis.

The PCR ran on 60 Vbeta and 13 Jbeta primers. TCRdb's copy holds only in-frame clones and misses some; the assay was immunoSEQ multiplex PCR. Of about 160,000 clones listed, about 65% are singletons. V lost 6 bases and J lost 5; bases outside the gene matches: 10. CDR3 length equals 14 residues. Germline V lookup: CDR1 ENHRY, CDR2 SYGVKD. General study points: Later, an analysis showed that TCR beta chains associated with HLA were more clonally expanded than others that were equally common. In an earlier analysis, productive rearrangement rates for most beta V segments clustered near 87% or 30%.

With respect to this clone: The antigen is undetermined.

The receptor comes from a woman aged 18-29 years in good health and CMV-seropositive. The chain couples TRBV10-3 to TRBJ2-7; 7 bases are shared with TRBD1. Sequencing was performed on PBMCs. The CDR3 DNA follows: TGTGCCATCAGAACCTCTACAGGGGTGGACGAGCAGTACTTC. Protein: CAIRTSTGVDEQYF.